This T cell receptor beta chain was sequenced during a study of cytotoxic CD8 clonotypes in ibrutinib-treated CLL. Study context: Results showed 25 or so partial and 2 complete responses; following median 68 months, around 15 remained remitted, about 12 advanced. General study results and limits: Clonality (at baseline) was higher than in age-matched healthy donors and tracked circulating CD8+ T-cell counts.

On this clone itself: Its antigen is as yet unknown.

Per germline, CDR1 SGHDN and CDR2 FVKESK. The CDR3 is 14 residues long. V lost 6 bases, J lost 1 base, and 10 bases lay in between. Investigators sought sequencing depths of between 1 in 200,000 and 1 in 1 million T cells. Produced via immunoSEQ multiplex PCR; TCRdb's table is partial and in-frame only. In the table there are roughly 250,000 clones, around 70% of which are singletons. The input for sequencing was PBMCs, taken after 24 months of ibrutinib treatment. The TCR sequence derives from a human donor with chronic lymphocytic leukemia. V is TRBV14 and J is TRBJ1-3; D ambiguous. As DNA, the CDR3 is TGTGCCAGCAGGGGTTGGGATTCTGGAAACACCATATATTTT. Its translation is CASRGWDSGNTIYF.